The sequence of this T cell receptor beta chain was determined in a study of cytomegalovirus exposure and HLA in healthy donors. PCR amplification relied on 60 Vbeta primers (plus 13 Jbeta primers). TCRdb's table, derived via immunoSEQ multiplex PCR, lists solely in-frame clones and lacks some. The data contain 150,000 to 170,000 clones, about 75% of them singletons. The germline V and J ends were trimmed by 5 bases and 5 bases, with 9 bases remaining between them. In germline, CDR1 is SGHAT, CDR2 FQNNGV. This CDR3 comprises 12 residues. The V call is TRBV11-2, the J call TRBJ1-1; D is ambiguous. Sequencing input: PBMCs. This clonotype was obtained from a man aged 18 to 30 in good health and CMV-seronegative. CDR3 in amino acids: CASSPWRTEAFF. The CDR3 DNA sequence: TGTGCCAGCAGCCCTTGGAGGACTGAAGCTTTCTTT.